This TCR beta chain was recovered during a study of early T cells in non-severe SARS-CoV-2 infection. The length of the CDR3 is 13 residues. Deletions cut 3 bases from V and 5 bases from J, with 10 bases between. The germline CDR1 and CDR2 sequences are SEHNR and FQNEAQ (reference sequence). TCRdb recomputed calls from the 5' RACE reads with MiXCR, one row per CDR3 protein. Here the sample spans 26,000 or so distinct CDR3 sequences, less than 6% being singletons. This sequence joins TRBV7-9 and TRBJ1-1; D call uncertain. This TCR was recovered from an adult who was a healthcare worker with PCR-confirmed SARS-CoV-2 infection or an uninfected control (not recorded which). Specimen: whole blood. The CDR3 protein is CASSLDESTEAFF. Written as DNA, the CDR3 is TGTGCCAGCAGCTTGGACGAGAGTACTGAAGCTTTCTTT.